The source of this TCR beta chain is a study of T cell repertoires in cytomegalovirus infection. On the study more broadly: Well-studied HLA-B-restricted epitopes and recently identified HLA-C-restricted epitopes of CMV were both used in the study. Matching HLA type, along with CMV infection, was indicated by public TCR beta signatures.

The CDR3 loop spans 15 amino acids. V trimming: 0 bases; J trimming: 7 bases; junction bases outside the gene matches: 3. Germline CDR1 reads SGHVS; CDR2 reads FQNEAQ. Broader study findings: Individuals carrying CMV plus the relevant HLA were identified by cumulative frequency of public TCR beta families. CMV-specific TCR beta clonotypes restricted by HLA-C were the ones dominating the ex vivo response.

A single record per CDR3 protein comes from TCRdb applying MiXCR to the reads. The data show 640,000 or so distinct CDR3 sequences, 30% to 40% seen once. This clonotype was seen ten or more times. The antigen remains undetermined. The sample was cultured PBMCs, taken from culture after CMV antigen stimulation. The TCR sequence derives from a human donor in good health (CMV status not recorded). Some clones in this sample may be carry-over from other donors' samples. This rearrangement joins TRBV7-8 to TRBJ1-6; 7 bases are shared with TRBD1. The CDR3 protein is CASSLAGQLNSPLHF. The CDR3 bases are TGTGCCAGCAGCTTAGCGGGACAGTTAAATTCACCCCTCCACTTT.